This paragraph covers one T cell receptor (beta chain) sequence. The data belong to a study of T cell changes during pregnancy in multiple sclerosis. Sequenced by immunoSEQ multiplex PCR; TCRdb stores in-frame clones only, minus some. The sample has 66,000 or so clones; 90% to 95% are singletons. Per germline, CDR1 MGHRA and CDR2 YSYEKL. V dropped 0 bases and J dropped 2 bases, with 14 bases sitting between them. CDR3 size: 16 residues. The sequenced sample was CD8+ T cells from peripheral blood mononuclear cells, obtained before pregnancy. The chain has TRBV4-1 and TRBJ2-7; D possibly corresponds to TRBD2 (6 bases). This clonotype originated in a female donor with multiple sclerosis, enrolled in a pregnancy study. The CDR3 here is CASSQESPGVPYEQYF. CDR3 coding DNA: TGCGCCAGCAGCCAAGAATCCCCGGGGGTTCCCTACGAGCAGTACTTC.